The clone carrying this TCR beta chain was picked up one time. Its antigen is as yet unknown. The data derive from a study of T cell responses to AZD1222 COVID-19 vaccine. For the study at large: Analysis merged second doses at about 4 or about 12 weeks. Study findings and constraints: The breadth and depth of Spike-specific TCRs increased once two AZD1222 doses had been given.

This CDR3 region has 16 residues. V trimming: 3 bases; J trimming: 5 bases; junction bases outside the gene matches: 9. Germline V lookup: CDR1 LGHNA, CDR2 YSLEER. Produced via immunoSEQ multiplex PCR; TCRdb's table is partial and in-frame only. The sample carries about 120,000 clones, 70% to 90% recorded once. Sample: peripheral blood, taken on day 0 of AZD1222 vaccination. The sequence derives from an adult in good health. The chain combines TRBV4-3 with TRBJ2-2, with TRBD2 matching 7 bases. Here the CDR3 DNA reads TGCGCCAGCAGCCATCGATCGACTAGCAGGACCGGGGAGCTGTTTTTT. This encodes CASSHRSTSRTGELFF.